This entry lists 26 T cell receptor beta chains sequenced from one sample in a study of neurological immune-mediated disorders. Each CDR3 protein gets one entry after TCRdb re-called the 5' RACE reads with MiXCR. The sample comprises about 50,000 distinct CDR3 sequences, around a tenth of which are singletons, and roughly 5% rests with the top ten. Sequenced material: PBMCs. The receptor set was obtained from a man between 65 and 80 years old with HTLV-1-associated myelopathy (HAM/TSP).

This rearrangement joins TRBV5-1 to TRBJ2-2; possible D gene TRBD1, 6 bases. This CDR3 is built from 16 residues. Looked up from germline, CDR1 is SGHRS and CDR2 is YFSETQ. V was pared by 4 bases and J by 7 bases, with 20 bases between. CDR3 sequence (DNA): TGCGCCAGCAGCCCGGTGAGGACAGCAACACACGGGGAGCTGTTTTTT. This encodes CASSPVRTATHGELFF.

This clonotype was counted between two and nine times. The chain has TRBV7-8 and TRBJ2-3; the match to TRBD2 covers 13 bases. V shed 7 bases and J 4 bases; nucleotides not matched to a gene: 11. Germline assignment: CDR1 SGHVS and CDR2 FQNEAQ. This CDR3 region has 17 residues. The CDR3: CASNSTELAGGSDTQYF. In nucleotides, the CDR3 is TGTGCCAGCAACTCGACAGAACTAGCGGGAGGGTCAGATACGCAGTATTTT.

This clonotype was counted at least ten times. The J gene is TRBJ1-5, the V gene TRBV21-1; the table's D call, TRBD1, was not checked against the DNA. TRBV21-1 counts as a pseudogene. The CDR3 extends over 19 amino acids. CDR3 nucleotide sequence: TGTGCCAGCAGCACCCGGGGTTTTGGGAGCCCAATCGGAGTTCAGCCCCAGCATTTT. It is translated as CASSTRGFGSPIGVQPQHF.

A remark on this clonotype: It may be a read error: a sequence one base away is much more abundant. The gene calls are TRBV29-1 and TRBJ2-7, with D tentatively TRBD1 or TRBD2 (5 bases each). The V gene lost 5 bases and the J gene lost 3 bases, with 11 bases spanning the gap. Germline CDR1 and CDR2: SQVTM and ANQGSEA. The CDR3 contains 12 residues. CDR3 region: CSVCWDLYEQYF. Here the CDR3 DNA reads TGCAGCGTTTGTTGGGACCTCTACGAGCAGTACTTC.

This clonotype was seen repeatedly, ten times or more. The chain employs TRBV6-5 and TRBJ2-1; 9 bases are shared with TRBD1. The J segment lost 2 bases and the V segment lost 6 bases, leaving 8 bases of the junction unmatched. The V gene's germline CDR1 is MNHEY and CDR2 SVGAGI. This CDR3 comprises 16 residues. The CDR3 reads CASRIGQGSAYNEQFF. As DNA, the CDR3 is TGTGCCAGCAGAATAGGACAGGGGTCCGCCTACAATGAGCAGTTCTTC.

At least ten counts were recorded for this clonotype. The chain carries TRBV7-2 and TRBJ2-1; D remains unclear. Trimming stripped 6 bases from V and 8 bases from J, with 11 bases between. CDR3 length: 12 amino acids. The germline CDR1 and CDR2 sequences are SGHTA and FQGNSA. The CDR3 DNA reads TGTGCCAGCAGTACCCAACTCGATGAGCAGTTCTTC. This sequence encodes CASSTQLDEQFF.

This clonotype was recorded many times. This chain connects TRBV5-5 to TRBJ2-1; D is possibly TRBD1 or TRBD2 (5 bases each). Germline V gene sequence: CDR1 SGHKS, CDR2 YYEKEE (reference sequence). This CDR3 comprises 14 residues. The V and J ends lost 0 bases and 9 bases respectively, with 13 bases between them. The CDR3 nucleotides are TGTGCCAGCAGCTTGGACGGCAGGGCGGGTGAGCAGTTCTTC. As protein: CASSLDGRAGEQFF.

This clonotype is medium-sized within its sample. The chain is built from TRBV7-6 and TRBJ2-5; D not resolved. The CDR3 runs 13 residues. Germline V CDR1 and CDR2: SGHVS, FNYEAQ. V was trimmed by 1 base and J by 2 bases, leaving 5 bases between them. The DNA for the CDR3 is TGTGCCAGCAGCTTAGGACCACAAGAGACCCAGTACTTC. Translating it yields CASSLGPQETQYF.

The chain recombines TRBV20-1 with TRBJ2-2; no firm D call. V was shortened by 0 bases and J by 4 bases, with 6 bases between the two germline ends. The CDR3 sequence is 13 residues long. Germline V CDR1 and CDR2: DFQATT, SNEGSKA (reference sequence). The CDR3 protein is CSARDLTTGELFF. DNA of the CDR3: TGCAGTGCTAGAGATCTGACCACCGGGGAGCTGTTTTTT.

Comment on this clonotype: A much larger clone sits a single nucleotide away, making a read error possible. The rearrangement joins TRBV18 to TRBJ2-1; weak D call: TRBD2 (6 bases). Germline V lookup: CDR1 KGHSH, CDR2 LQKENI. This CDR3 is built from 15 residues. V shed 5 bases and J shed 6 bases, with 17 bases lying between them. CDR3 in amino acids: CASSGRDSWGNEQFF. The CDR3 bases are TGTGCCAGCTCAGGCCGGGACTCATGGGGCAATGAGCAGTTCTTC.

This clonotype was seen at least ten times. CDR3 sequence: CASSLRGMNTEAFF. As DNA, the CDR3 is TGTGCCAGCAGCTTAAGAGGGATGAACACTGAAGCTTTCTTT. V gene TRBV7-2 combines with J gene TRBJ1-1; D ambiguous. The V end was cut by 2 bases, the J end by 0 bases, with 7 bases between. CDR1 SGHTA and CDR2 FQGNSA come from the germline V gene. This CDR3 spans 14 amino acids.

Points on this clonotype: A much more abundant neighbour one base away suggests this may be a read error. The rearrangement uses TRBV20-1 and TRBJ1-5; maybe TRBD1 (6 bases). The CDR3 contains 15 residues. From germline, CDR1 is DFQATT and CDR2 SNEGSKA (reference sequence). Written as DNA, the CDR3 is TGCAGTGCTAGAGGATGGGCCAGGGGCGATCATCCCCAGCATTTT. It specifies CSARGWARGDHPQHF.

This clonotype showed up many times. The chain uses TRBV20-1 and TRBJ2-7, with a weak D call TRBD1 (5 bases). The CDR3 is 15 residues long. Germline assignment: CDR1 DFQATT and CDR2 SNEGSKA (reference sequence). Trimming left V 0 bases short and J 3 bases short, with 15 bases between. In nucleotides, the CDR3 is TGCAGTGCTAGAGATCGAGAAGGGGCTCACTACGAGCAGTACTTC. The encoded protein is CSARDREGAHYEQYF.

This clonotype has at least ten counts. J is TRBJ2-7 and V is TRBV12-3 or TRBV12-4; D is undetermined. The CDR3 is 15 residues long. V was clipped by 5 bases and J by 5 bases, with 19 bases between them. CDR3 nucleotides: TGTGCCAGCAGTCTTGAACGGGCCCCTCTACACGAGCAGTACTTC. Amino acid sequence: CASSLERAPLHEQYF.

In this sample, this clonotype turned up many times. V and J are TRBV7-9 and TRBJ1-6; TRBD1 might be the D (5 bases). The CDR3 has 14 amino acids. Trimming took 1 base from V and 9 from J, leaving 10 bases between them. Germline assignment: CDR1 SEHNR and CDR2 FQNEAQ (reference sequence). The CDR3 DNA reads TGTGCCAGCAGCTTAGAGGCAGGGACTTCACCCCTCCACTTT. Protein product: CASSLEAGTSPLHF.

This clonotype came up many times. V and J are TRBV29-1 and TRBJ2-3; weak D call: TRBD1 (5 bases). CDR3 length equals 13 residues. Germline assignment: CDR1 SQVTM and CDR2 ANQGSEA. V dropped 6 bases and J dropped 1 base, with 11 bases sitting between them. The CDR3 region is CSVSPQGTDTQYF. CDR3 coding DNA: TGCAGCGTGTCGCCACAGGGCACAGATACGCAGTATTTT.

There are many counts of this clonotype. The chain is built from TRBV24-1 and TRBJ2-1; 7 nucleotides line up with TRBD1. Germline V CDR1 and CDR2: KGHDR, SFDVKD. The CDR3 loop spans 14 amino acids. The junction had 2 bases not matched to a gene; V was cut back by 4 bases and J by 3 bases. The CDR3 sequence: CATSEPGGYNEQFF. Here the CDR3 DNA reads TGTGCCACCAGTGAGCCAGGGGGCTACAATGAGCAGTTCTTC.

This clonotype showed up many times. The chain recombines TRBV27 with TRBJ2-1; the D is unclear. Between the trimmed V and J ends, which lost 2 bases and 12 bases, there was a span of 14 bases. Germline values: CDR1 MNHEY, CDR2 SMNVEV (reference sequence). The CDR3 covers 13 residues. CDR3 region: CASSLAARSGQFF. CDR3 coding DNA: TGTGCCAGCAGTTTAGCGGCTCGGTCGGGGCAGTTCTTC.

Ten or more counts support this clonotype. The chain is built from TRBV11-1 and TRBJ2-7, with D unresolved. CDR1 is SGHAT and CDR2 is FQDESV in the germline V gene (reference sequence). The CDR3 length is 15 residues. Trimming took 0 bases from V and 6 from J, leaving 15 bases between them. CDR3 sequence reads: CASSLAPATTAEQYF. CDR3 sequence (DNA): TGTGCCAGCAGCTTAGCTCCGGCAACCACGGCCGAGCAGTACTTC. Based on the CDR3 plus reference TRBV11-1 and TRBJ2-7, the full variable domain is EAEVAQSPRYKITEKSQAVAFWCDPISGHATLYWYRQILGQGPELLVQFQDESVVDDSQLPKDRFSAERLKGVDSTLKIQPAELGDSAMYLCASSLAPATTAEQYFGPGTRLTVT.

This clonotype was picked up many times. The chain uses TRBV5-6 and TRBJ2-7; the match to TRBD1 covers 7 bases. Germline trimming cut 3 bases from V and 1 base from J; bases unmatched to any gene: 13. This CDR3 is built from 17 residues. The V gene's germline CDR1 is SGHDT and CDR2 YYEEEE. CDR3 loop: CASSSPPKTGQSYEQYF. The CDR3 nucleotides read TGTGCCAGCAGCTCTCCTCCTAAGACAGGGCAATCCTACGAGCAGTACTTC.

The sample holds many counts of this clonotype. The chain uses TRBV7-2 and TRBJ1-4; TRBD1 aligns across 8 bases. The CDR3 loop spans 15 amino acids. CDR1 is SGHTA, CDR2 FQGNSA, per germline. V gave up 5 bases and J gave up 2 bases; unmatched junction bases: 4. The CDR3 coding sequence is TGTGCCAGCAGCGCTAACAGGGGGACTAATGAAAAACTGTTTTTT. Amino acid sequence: CASSANRGTNEKLFF.

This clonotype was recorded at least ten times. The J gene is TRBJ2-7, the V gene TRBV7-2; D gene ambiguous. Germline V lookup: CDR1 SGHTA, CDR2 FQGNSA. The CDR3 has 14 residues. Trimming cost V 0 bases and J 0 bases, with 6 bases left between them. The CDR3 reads CASSLATSSYEQYF. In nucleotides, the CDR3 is TGTGCCAGCAGCTTAGCGACTTCCTCCTACGAGCAGTACTTC.

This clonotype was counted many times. The DNA for the CDR3 is TGCGCCAGCAGCGCCGGGACAGGGGGCACTGAAGCTTTCTTT. This encodes CASSAGTGGTEAFF. V usage is TRBV5-1 and J usage is TRBJ1-1, with TRBD1 matching over 11 bases. The CDR3 runs 14 residues. Germline-derived CDR1 and CDR2 are SGHRS and YFSETQ. V shed 4 bases and J 4 bases; nucleotides not matched to a gene: 3. The full variable domain, rest sourced from reference TRBV5-1 and TRBJ1-1, is KAGVTQTPRYLIKTRGQQVTLSCSPISGHRSVSWYQQTPGQGLQFLFEYFSETQRNKGNFPGRFSGRQFSNSRSEMNVSTLELGDSALYLCASSAGTGGTEAFFGQGTRLTVV.

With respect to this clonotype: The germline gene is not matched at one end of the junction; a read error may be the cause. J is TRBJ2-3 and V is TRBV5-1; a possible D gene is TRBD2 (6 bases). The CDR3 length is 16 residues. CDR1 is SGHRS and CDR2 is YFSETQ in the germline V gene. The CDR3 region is CANRPRGTGATDTRYF. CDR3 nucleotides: TGCGCCAACAGGCCTAGGGGAACGGGAGCCACAGATACGCGGTATTTT.

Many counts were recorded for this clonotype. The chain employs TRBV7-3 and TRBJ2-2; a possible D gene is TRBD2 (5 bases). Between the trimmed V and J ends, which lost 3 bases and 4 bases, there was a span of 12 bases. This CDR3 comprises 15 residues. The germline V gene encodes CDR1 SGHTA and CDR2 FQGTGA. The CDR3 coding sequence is TGTGCCAGCAGCTTTCAAAGGGCGGGCACCGGGGAGCTGTTTTTT. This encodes CASSFQRAGTGELFF. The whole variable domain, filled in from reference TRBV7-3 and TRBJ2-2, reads GAGVSQTPSNKVTEKGKYVELRCDPISGHTALYWYRQSLGQGPEFLIYFQGTGAADDSGLPNDRFFAVRPEGSVSTLKIQRTERGDSAVYLCASSFQRAGTGELFFGEGSRLTVL.

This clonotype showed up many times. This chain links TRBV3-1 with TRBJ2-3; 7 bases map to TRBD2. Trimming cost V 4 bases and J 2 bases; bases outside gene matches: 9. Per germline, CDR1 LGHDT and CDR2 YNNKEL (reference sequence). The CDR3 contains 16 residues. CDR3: CASSRDTSATTDTQYF. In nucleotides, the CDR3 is TGTGCCAGCAGCCGGGATACTAGCGCTACCACAGATACGCAGTATTTT.